This T cell receptor (beta chain) was obtained from a study of blood T cell repertoires in COVID-19. Study details: Acute and convalescent COVID-19 samples came from the United States, Italy and Spain. Sources were T cells, B-cell-depleted T cells, or PBMCs; the material itself was cDNA or gDNA.

Germline V lookup: CDR1 SGHRS, CDR2 YFSETQ. The CDR3 consists of 13 residues. Trimming removed 9 bases from V and 3 bases from J, with 15 bases in between. As originally analysed: For nucleated cells, counts were estimated from reference gene primer amplification. Generated by immunoSEQ multiplex PCR, the TCRdb table keeps only in-frame clones and is missing some. V and J calls and clone size follow that table, whereas D and trimming were derived from the DNA. The sample includes about 140,000 clones, around nine tenths seen only once; the top ten take roughly 5%. This rearrangement joins TRBV5-1 to TRBJ2-5; tentative D call: TRBD2 (6 bases). The specimen sequenced was peripheral blood. This sequence originates from a human donor in a cohort sampled during active COVID-19. This CDR3 is CATASGVEETQYF. In DNA, the CDR3 is TGCGCCACCGCCTCGGGAGTTGAAGAGACCCAGTACTTC.